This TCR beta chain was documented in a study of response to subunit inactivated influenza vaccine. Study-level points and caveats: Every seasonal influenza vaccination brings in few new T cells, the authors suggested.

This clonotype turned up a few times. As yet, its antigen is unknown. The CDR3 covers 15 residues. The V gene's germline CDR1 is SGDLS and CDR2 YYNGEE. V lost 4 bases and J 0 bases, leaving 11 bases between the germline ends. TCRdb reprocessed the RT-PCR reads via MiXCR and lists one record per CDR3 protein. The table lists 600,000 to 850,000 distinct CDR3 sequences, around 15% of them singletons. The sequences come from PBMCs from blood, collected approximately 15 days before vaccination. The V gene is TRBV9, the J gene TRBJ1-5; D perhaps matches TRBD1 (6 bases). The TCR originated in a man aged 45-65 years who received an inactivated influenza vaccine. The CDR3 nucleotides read TGTGCCAGCAGCCCGGACAGTTTTAGCAATCAGCCCCAGCATTTT. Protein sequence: CASSPDSFSNQPQHF.